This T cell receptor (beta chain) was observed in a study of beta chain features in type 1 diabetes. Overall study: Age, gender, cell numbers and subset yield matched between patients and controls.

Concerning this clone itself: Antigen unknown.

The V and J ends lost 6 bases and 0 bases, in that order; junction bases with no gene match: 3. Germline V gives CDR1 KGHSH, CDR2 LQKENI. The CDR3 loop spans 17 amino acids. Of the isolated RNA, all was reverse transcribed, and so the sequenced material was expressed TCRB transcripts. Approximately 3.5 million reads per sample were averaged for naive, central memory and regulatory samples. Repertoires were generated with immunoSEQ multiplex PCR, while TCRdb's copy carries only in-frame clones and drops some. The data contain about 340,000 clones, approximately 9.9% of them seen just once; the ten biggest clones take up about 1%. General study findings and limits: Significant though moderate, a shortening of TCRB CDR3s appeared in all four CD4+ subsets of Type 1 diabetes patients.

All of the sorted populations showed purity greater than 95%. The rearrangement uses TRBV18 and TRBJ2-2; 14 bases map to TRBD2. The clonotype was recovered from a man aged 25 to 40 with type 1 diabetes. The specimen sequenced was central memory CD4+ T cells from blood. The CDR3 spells CASSGTSGGANTGELFF. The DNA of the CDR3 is TGTGCCAGCTCCGGGACTAGCGGGGGAGCGAACACCGGGGAGCTGTTTTTT. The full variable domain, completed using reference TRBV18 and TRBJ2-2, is NAGVMQNPRHLVRRRGQEARLRCSPMKGHSHVYWYRQLPEEGLKFMVYLQKENIIDESGMPKERFSAEFPKEGPSILRIQQVVRGDSAAYFCASSGTSGGANTGELFFGEGSRLTVL.